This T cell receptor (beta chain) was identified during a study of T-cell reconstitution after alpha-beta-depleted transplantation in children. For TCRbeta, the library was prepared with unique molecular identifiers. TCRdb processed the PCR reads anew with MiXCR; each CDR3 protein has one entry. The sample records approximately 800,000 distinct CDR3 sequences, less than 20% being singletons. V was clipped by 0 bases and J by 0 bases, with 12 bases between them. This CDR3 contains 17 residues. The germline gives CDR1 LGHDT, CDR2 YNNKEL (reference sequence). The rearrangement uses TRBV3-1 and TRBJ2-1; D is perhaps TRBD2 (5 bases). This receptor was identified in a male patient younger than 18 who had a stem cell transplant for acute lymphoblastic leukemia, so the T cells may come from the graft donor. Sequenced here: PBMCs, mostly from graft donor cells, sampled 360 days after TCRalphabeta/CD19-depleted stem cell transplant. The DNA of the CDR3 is TGTGCCAGCAGCCAAGATCCGGGCGGGTACTCCTACAATGAGCAGTTCTTC. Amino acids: CASSQDPGGYSYNEQFF.